The 13 T cell receptor beta chains reported below all come from one sample, sequenced in a study of T cell repertoires in cytomegalovirus infection. Their cognate antigens are unknown. TCRdb used MiXCR to reprocess the reads, holding one entry per CDR3 protein. In the table there are under 130,000 distinct CDR3 sequences, roughly two fifths of which are singletons. The starting material was CD8+ T cells from cultured PBMCs, obtained from culture after CMV antigen stimulation. These receptors were obtained from a human donor in good health (CMV status not recorded). Some clones in this sample may be carry-over from other donors' samples.

Many counts were recorded for this clonotype. The rearrangement uses TRBV19 and TRBJ2-1; 9 nucleotides agree with TRBD2. The CDR3 is 14 residues long. Trimming cost V 3 bases and J 9 bases; bases outside gene matches: 6. CDR1 and CDR2 from the germline V gene are LNHDA and SQIVND (reference sequence). The DNA for the CDR3 is TGTGCCAGTAGTATCGGAGCGGGGGGCTTTGAGCAGTTCTTC. Its translation is CASSIGAGGFEQFF.

This clonotype has just a few counts. The rearrangement joins TRBV3-1 to TRBJ1-2, with TRBD1 identical over 9 bases. After removal of 6 bases from V and 5 bases from J, the junction contained 7 bases not matched to a gene. The length of the CDR3 is 14 residues. The germline gives CDR1 LGHDT, CDR2 YNNKEL (reference sequence). The CDR3 DNA reads TGTGCCAGCAGTCCCGGGACAGGGATTTATGGCTACACCTTC. This sequence encodes CASSPGTGIYGYTF.

V usage is TRBV2 and J usage is TRBJ2-1, with a possible D match to TRBD2 (6 bases). With 3 bases removed from V and 0 bases from J, the gap between germline ends came to 12 bases. Germline lookup yields CDR1 SNHLY and CDR2 FYNNEI. CDR3 length: 16 amino acids. The CDR3 bases are TGTGCCAGCAGTGAGAGGGGACTGAGCTCCTACAATGAGCAGTTCTTC. Its protein is CASSERGLSSYNEQFF.

Only a few counts were recorded for this clonotype. The rearrangement uses TRBV2 and TRBJ2-7; 8 nucleotides line up with TRBD1. This CDR3 contains 15 residues. The V segment lost 6 bases and the J segment 0 bases; nucleotides outside the gene matches: 7. The germline CDR1 and CDR2 sequences are SNHLY and FYNNEI. As DNA, the CDR3 is TGTGCCAGCAGGGACCCCAGGGGGCTCTCCTACGAGCAGTACTTC. Translating gives CASRDPRGLSYEQYF.

This chain links TRBV13 with TRBJ2-3, with TRBD2 matching over 8 bases. Trimming took 3 bases from V and 1 from J; bases not matched to a gene: 6. CDR3 length: 16 residues. Germline V gives CDR1 PRHDT, CDR2 FYEKMQ (reference sequence). CDR3 sequence reads: CASSFSSGEGTDTQYF. The DNA of the CDR3 is TGTGCCAGCAGCTTTAGTAGCGGGGAAGGCACAGATACGCAGTATTTT.

The J gene is TRBJ2-1, the V gene TRBV27, with unresolved D. The CDR3 sequence is 15 residues long. The V end lost 5 bases, the J end lost 8 bases, and 19 bases lay between the germline ends. Germline CDR1 MNHEY, CDR2 SMNVEV (reference sequence). CDR3 sequence: CASSPPSPPGDEQFF. The CDR3 nucleotides read TGTGCCAGCAGTCCTCCGAGCCCGCCGGGTGATGAGCAGTTCTTC.

This chain uses TRBV20-1 with TRBJ2-7; 9 bases agree with TRBD1. This CDR3 region has 14 residues. The junction had 13 bases not matched to a gene; V was cut back by 6 bases and J by 7 bases. CDR1 and CDR2 (germline): DFQATT, SNEGSKA (reference sequence). CDR3 sequence (DNA): TGCAGTGCAAAGAGACAGGGGGATCCTAGAGAGCAGTACTTC. This sequence encodes CSAKRQGDPREQYF.

This rearrangement joins TRBV6-6 to TRBJ2-7; TRBD1 matches at 10 bases. V shed 6 bases, J shed 7 bases, and the junction held 6 bases outside the gene matches. The length of the CDR3 is 13 residues. CDR1 MNHNY and CDR2 SVGAGI come from the germline V gene (reference sequence). The CDR3 loop is CASRDRGPGEQYF. For the CDR3, the DNA is TGTGCCAGCAGAGACAGGGGGCCGGGGGAGCAGTACTTC.

The V and J genes are TRBV2 and TRBJ2-2; TRBD1 aligns across 8 bases. The CDR3 extends over 16 amino acids. The V gene's germline CDR1 is SNHLY and CDR2 FYNNEI. The junction had 4 bases not matched to a gene; V was cut back by 4 bases and J by 0 bases. As DNA, the CDR3 is TGTGCCAGCAGTGGAGCAGGGGGCCCGAACACCGGGGAGCTGTTTTTT. It translates to CASSGAGGPNTGELFF.

The chain employs TRBV7-6 and TRBJ2-7; D may be TRBD1 or TRBD2 (5 bases each). Trimming shortened V by 4 bases and J by 3 bases, and 16 bases separated the two germline ends. Per germline, CDR1 SGHVS and CDR2 FNYEAQ. This CDR3 contains 15 residues. The CDR3 sequence is CASSSGPGQLYEQYF. Written as DNA, the CDR3 is TGTGCCAGCAGCTCCGGCCCGGGGCAGCTCTACGAGCAGTACTTC.

This clonotype came up once. This chain joins TRBV9 and TRBJ2-3; 9 bases fit TRBD2. The CDR3 loop spans 17 amino acids. Germline CDR1 SGDLS, CDR2 YYNGEE. Germline trimming cut 0 bases from V and 2 bases from J; bases unmatched to any gene: 7. This chain's CDR3 is CASSVDERGAFTDTQYF. Written as DNA, the CDR3 is TGTGCCAGCAGCGTAGACGAGCGGGGGGCCTTCACAGATACGCAGTATTTT.

A few counts support this clonotype. V gene TRBV12-3 or TRBV12-4 combines with J gene TRBJ2-1, with TRBD2 matching over 9 bases. The CDR3 consists of 16 residues. Germline trimming cut 6 bases from V and 0 bases from J; bases unmatched to any gene: 6. This chain's CDR3 is CASRTSGGVSYNEQFF. The CDR3 nucleotides are TGTGCCAGCAGGACTAGCGGCGGGGTCTCCTACAATGAGCAGTTCTTC.

The V gene is TRBV2, the J gene TRBJ2-1, with a tentative D call TRBD1 (7 bases). Trimming pared 7 bases from V and 8 bases from J, leaving 24 bases between. There are 16 residues in the CDR3. Germline V gene sequence: CDR1 SNHLY, CDR2 FYNNEI. The CDR3 loop is CASKGDDRARGDEQFF. In DNA, the CDR3 is TGTGCCAGCAAAGGCGATGACAGGGCCCGCGGGGATGAGCAGTTCTTC.